Reported below is one T cell receptor (beta chain). With a much larger clone just one base away, this may be a read error. V was pared by 3 bases and J by 4 bases, with 0 bases of the junction left unmatched. Germline CDR1 and CDR2: SNHLY and FYNNEI. The length of the CDR3 is 14 residues. These data are taken from a study of blood T cell repertoires in COVID-19. Study as a whole: The United States, Italy and Spain were the sources of the acute and convalescent COVID-19 samples.

Only in-frame clones appear in the TCRdb table, and some are missing; sequencing was by immunoSEQ multiplex PCR. This table holds around 180,000 clones, about four fifths found once. Adults between roughly 18 and 90 years of age took part from 24 US areas. This clonotype was sampled from a man between 45 and 60 years old who had recovered from COVID-19. The chain employs TRBV2 and TRBJ2-3, with 11 nucleotides matching TRBD2. Sequenced material: PBMCs or T cells enriched from blood (not recorded which). The CDR3 reads CASSDSGGADTQYF. CDR3 nucleotide sequence: TGTGCCAGCAGTGATAGCGGGGGGGCAGATACGCAGTATTTT.